This entry lists 13 T cell receptor beta chains sequenced from one sample in a study of post-analysis software for immune sequencing data. Unique molecular identifiers were present in the TCR beta cDNA libraries. TCRdb itself ran the PCR reads through MiXCR, one entry per CDR3 protein. The repertoire consists of around 200,000 distinct CDR3 sequences, with 25% to 30% occurring once and the leading ten covering approximately 3.6%. Broader study findings: Relative to controls, patients had five TRBV segments at higher frequency, with TRBV5-6, TRBV5-1 and TRBV20-1 among these.

Their cognate antigens are unknown. Sample: blood. The source is a girl between 2 and 17 years old with multiple sclerosis.

This clonotype has ten or more counts. The chain joins TRBV20-1 to TRBJ2-1; the match to TRBD2 covers 8 bases. CDR1 is DFQATT and CDR2 is SNEGSKA in the germline V gene (reference sequence). V gave up 0 bases and J gave up 1 base; unmatched junction bases: 8. The CDR3 is made up of 17 amino acids. The CDR3 sequence: CSARDRAGVRSYNEQFF. CDR3 in DNA: TGCAGTGCTAGAGATCGAGCGGGAGTAAGATCCTACAATGAGCAGTTCTTC.

V gene TRBV20-1 combines with J gene TRBJ2-5; no reliable D call. Trimming took off 4 bases at V and 11 bases at J, with 17 bases between the two ends. The length of the CDR3 is 12 residues. Germline V gene data show CDR1 as DFQATT and CDR2 as SNEGSKA (reference sequence). CDR3 protein: CSATPIYNEQYF. The DNA for the CDR3 is TGCAGTGCTACCCCGATATACAATGAGCAGTACTTC.

The J gene is TRBJ2-7, the V gene TRBV4-1; tentative D call: TRBD2 (6 bases). V was trimmed by 2 bases and J by 3 bases, leaving 11 bases between them. The CDR3 contains 14 residues. Germline CDR1 and CDR2: MGHRA and YSYEKL. CDR3 amino acids: CASSQLPGVYEQYF. DNA for the CDR3: TGCGCCAGCAGCCAACTGCCGGGGGTCTACGAGCAGTACTTC.

This clonotype was counted at least ten times. The rearrangement links TRBV7-3 to TRBJ2-5, with D unclear. The CDR3 covers 15 residues. Germline assignment: CDR1 SGHTA and CDR2 FQGTGA. V was trimmed by 2 bases and J by 0 bases, leaving 10 bases between them. The CDR3 is CASSLGNSYQETQYF. DNA for the CDR3: TGTGCCAGCAGCTTAGGTAACTCGTACCAAGAGACCCAGTACTTC.

J is TRBJ1-1 and V is TRBV5-1; 9 nucleotides line up with TRBD1. The trim removed 4 bases at V and 1 base at J, leaving 8 bases unmatched. CDR1 is SGHRS, CDR2 YFSETQ, per germline. The CDR3 has 16 amino acids. The CDR3 coding sequence is TGCGCCAGCAGCCCACCGGGACAGGGACGGAACACTGAAGCTTTCTTT. Its protein product is CASSPPGQGRNTEAFF.

The chain joins TRBV7-8 to TRBJ1-2; D perhaps matches TRBD1 (5 bases). CDR1 SGHVS and CDR2 FQNEAQ come from the germline V gene. The ends were cut back, 5 bases at V and 4 bases at J, with 11 bases in the middle. There are 13 residues in the CDR3. The CDR3 DNA follows: TGTGCCAGCAGCCCCTACAGGTCCTATGGCTACACCTTC. This codes for CASSPYRSYGYTF.

This clonotype was seen many times. The V and J genes are TRBV12-3 or TRBV12-4 and TRBJ2-1; weak D call: TRBD2 (5 bases). The length of the CDR3 is 13 residues. The V and J ends lost 3 bases and 6 bases respectively, with 9 bases between them. CDR3 sequence reads: CASSFGVFNEQFF. CDR3 bases: TGTGCCAGCAGTTTCGGGGTATTCAATGAGCAGTTCTTC.

As to this clonotype: A clone one base away is much larger, so this may be a read error. The CDR3 nucleotides read TGTGCCACCAGCAGAGATTCCCAGCGGTACTCCCACAATGAGCAGTTCTTC. Amino acids: CATSRDSQRYSHNEQFF. The J gene is TRBJ2-1, the V gene TRBV15; a weak D match, TRBD2 (5 bases). Germline assignment: CDR1 LNHNV and CDR2 YYDKDF (reference sequence). The CDR3 has 17 residues.

This chain joins TRBV12-3 or TRBV12-4 and TRBJ1-5; a weak D match, TRBD1 (6 bases). This CDR3 has 14 residues. Trimming removed 6 bases from V and 1 base from J, with 10 bases in between. The DNA of the CDR3 is TGTGCCAGCAGGTACAGGGAGAGCAATCAGCCCCAGCATTTT. Its translation is CASRYRESNQPQHF.

This clonotype was recorded many times. V gene TRBV4-1 combines with J gene TRBJ2-1; tentatively, D is TRBD2 (6 bases). Germline V gene data show CDR1 as MGHRA and CDR2 as YSYEKL. Deletions cut 0 bases from V and 3 bases from J, with 18 bases between. CDR3 length: 18 residues. The CDR3 is CASSQDPPRGAGYNEQFF. CDR3 DNA: TGCGCCAGCAGCCAAGATCCCCCCCGCGGGGCAGGCTACAATGAGCAGTTCTTC.

This clonotype was seen only a few times. This rearrangement joins TRBV6-6 to TRBJ2-7; D might be TRBD1 or TRBD2, each matching 5 bases. Trimming cost V 4 bases and J 2 bases, with 15 bases left between them. Germline V gene data show CDR1 as MNHNY and CDR2 as SVGAGI (reference sequence). The CDR3 spans 15 residues. CDR3: CASSWTGTVTYEQYF. DNA of the CDR3: TGTGCCAGCAGTTGGACTGGGACGGTTACCTACGAGCAGTACTTC.

In DNA form, the CDR3 reads TGCGCCAGCAGCTGGCGGTCGGCGAACACTGAAGCTTTCTTT. Residues: CASSWRSANTEAFF. This sequence joins TRBV5-1 and TRBJ1-1; D is unresolved. The V gene's germline CDR1 is SGHRS and CDR2 YFSETQ. V shed 3 bases and J shed 1 base, with 10 bases lying between them. The CDR3 runs to 14 residues.

This clonotype has just a few counts. V and J are TRBV30 and TRBJ1-5, with D perhaps matching TRBD1 (6 bases). CDR1 GTSNPN and CDR2 SVGIG come from the germline V gene (reference sequence). The V end was cut by 1 base, the J end by 2 bases, with 6 bases between. This CDR3 has 13 amino acids. The CDR3 coding sequence is TGTGCCTGGAGTGACAGGGGCAATCAGCCCCAGCATTTT. This codes for CAWSDRGNQPQHF.